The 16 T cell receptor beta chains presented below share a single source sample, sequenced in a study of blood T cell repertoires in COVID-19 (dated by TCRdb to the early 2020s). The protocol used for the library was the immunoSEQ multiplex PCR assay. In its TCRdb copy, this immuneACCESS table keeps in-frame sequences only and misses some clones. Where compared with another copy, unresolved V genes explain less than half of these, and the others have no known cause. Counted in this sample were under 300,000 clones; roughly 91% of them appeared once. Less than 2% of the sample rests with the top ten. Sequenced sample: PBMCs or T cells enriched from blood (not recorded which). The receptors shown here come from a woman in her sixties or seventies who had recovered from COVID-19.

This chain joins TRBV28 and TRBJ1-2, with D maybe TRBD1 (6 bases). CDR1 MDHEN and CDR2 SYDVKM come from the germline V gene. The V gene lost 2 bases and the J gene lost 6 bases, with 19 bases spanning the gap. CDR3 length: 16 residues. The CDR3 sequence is CASSLKGHFNFHGYTF. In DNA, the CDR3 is TGTGCCAGCAGTTTAAAGGGACATTTTAATTTCCATGGCTACACCTTC.

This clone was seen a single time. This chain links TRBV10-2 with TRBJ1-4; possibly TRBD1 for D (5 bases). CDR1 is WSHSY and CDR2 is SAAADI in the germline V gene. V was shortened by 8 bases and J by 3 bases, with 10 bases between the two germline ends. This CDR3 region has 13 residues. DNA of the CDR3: TGCGCCAGCCGGGGGGATTCTAATGAAAAACTGTTTTTT. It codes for CASRGDSNEKLFF.

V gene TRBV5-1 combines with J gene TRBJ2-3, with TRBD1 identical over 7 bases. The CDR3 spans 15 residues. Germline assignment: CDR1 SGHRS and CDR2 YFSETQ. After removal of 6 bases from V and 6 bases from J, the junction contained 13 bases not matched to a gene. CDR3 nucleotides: TGCGCCAGCAACCTGGCCGGGACAGATACCGATACGCAGTATTTT. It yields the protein CASNLAGTDTDTQYF. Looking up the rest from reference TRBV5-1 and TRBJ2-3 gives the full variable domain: KAGVTQTPRYLIKTRGQQVTLSCSPISGHRSVSWYQQTPGQGLQFLFEYFSETQRNKGNFPGRFSGRQFSNSRSEMNVSTLELGDSALYLCASNLAGTDTDTQYFGPGTRLTVL.

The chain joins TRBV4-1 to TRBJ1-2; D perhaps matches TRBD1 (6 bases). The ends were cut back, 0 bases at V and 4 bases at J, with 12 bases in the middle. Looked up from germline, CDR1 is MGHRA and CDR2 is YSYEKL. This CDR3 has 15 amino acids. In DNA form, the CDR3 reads TGCGCCAGCAGCCAAGAAACAGGGTTAAGCTATGGCTACACCTTC. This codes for CASSQETGLSYGYTF.

CDR3 loop: CASSPGVVFYEQYF. In DNA form, the CDR3 reads TGTGCCAGCAGCCCAGGGGTGGTCTTCTACGAGCAGTACTTC. V usage is TRBV11-2 and J usage is TRBJ2-7, with D possibly being TRBD1 (6 bases). This CDR3 spans 14 amino acids. Germline CDR1 reads SGHAT; CDR2 reads FQNNGV. V was cut by 5 bases and J by 3 bases, with 14 bases left in between. Filled out from reference TRBV11-2 and TRBJ2-7, the complete variable domain reads EAGVAQSPRYKIIEKRQSVAFWCNPISGHATLYWYQQILGQGPKLLIQFQNNGVVDDSQLPKDRFSAERLKGVDSTLKIQPAKLEDSAVYLCASSPGVVFYEQYFGPGTRLTVT.

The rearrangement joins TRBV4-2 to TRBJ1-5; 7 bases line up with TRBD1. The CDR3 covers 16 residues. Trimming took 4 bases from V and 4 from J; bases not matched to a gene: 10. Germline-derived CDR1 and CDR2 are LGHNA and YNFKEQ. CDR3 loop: CASSPGSGGPNQPQHF. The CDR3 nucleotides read TGTGCCAGCAGCCCTGGGTCAGGGGGACCAAATCAGCCCCAGCATTTT.

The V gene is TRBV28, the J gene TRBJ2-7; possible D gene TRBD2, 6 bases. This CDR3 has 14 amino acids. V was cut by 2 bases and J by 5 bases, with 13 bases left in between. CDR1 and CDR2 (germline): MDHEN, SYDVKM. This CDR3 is CASSLAGKVDEQYF. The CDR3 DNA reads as TGTGCCAGCAGTTTAGCGGGGAAAGTCGACGAGCAGTACTTC.

The chain's CDR3 is CASSTRTSGINTGELFF. The CDR3 region has the DNA TGTGCCAGCAGCACCCGGACTAGCGGGATTAACACCGGGGAGCTGTTTTTT. The chain employs TRBV4-2 and TRBJ2-2; 12 bases are a match to TRBD2. Germline CDR1 is LGHNA and CDR2 is YNFKEQ. The CDR3 covers 17 residues. Losses at the gene ends were 5 bases for V and 2 bases for J; bases not matched to a gene: 6.

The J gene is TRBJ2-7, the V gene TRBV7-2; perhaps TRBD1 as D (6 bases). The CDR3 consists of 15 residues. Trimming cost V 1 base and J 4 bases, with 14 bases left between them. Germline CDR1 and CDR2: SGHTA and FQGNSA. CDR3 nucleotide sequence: TGTGCCAGCAGCTTAGGTCGACAGGATGGGTACGAGCAGTACTTC. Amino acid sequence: CASSLGRQDGYEQYF.

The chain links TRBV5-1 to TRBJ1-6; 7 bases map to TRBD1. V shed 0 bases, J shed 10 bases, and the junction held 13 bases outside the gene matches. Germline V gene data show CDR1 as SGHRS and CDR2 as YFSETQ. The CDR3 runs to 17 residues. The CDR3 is CASSLDQGGGGGSPLHF. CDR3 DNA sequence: TGCGCCAGCAGCTTGGATCAGGGGGGAGGAGGAGGCTCACCCCTCCACTTT.

Here the CDR3 DNA reads TGTGCCAGCAACCTCCGGGAAACCTACGAGCAGTACTTC. Protein product: CASNLRETYEQYF. The chain carries TRBV2 and TRBJ2-7, with D perhaps TRBD2 (5 bases). Germline V lookup: CDR1 SNHLY, CDR2 FYNNEI. The CDR3 contains 13 residues. Trimming removed 7 bases at V and 2 bases at J, with 12 bases between.

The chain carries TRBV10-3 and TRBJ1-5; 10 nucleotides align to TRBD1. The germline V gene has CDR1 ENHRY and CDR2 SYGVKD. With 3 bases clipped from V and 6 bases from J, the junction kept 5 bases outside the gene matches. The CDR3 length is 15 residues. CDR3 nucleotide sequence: TGTGCCATCAGTGACGGGGACAGGGGAGCTCAGCCCCAGCATTTT. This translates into CAISDGDRGAQPQHF.

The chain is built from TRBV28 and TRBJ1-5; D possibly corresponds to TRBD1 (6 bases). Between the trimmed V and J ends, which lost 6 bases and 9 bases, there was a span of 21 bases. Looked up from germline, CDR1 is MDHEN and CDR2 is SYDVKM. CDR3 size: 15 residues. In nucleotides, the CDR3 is TGTGCCAGCAGCACAAGTGAGAGACAGGCTGGGCCCCAGCATTTT. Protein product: CASSTSERQAGPQHF.

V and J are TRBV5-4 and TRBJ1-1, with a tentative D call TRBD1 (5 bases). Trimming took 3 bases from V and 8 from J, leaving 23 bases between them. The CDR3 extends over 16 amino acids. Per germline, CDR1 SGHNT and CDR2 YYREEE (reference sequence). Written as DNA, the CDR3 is TGTGCCAGCAGCTGGGGGGATGGATGGGGAAAGTACGAAGCTTTCTTT. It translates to CASSWGDGWGKYEAFF.

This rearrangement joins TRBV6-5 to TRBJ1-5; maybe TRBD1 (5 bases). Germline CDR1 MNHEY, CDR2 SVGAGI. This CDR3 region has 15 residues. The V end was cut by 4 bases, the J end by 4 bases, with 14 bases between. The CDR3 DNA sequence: TGTGCCAGCAGTTGGGACTCCGGGGCGAATCAGCCCCAGCATTTT. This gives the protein CASSWDSGANQPQHF.

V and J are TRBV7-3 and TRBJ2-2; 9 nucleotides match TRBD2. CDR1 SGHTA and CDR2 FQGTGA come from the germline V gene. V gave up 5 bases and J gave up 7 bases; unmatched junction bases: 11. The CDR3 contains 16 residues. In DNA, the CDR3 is TGTGCCAGCAGCCCGCTAAATAGCGGGAGCGGCGGGGAGCTGTTTTTT. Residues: CASSPLNSGSGGELFF.